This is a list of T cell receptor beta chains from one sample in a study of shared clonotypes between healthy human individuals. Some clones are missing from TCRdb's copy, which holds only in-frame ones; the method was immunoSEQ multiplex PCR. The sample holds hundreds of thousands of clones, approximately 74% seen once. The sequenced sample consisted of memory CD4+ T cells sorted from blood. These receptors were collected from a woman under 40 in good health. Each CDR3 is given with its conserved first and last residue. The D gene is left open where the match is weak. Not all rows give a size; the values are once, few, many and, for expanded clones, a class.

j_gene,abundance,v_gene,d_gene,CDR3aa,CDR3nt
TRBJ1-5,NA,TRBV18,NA,CASSPRTERDQPQHF,TGTGCCAGCTCACCCAGGACTGAACGGGATCAGCCCCAGCATTTT
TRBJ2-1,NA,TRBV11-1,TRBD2,CASSSSSGRSYNEQFF,TGTGCCAGCAGCTCCTCTAGCGGGAGGTCCTACAATGAGCAGTTCTTC
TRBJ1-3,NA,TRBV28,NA,CASSGLVGNTIYF,TGTGCCAGTAGCGGTTTGGTGGGAAACACCATATATTTT
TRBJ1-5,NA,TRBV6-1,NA,CASSEAPNSDSNQPQHF,TGTGCCAGCAGTGAAGCCCCGAACAGCGATAGCAATCAGCCCCAGCATTTT
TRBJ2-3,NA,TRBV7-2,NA,CASSLEWAGGSTDTQYF,TGTGCCAGCAGCTTAGAATGGGCAGGGGGGAGCACAGATACGCAGTATTTT
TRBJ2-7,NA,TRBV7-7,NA,CASSLGPNYEQYF,TGTGCCAGCAGCTTAGGCCCCAACTACGAGCAGTACTTC
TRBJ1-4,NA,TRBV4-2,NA,CASSQDPRAADGEKLFF,TGTGCCAGCAGCCAAGATCCCCGGGCTGCCGATGGTGAAAAACTGTTTTTT
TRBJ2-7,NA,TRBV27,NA,CASSLFGTWGEQYF,TGTGCCAGCAGTTTATTCGGGACATGGGGCGAGCAGTACTTC
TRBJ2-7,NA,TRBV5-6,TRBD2,CASSPGTTTSGIYYEQYF,TGTGCCAGCAGCCCCGGGACAACGACTAGCGGGATTTACTACGAGCAGTACTTC
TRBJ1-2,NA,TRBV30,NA,CAWSRTDNYGYTF,TGTGCCTGGAGCCGGACTGACAACTATGGCTACACCTTC
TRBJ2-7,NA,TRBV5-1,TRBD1,CASTRTGGIYEQYF,TGCGCCAGCACCAGGACAGGGGGCATCTACGAGCAGTACTTC
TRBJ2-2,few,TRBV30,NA,CAWSVGGTNTGELFF,TGTGCCTGGAGTGTAGGCGGGACGAACACCGGGGAGCTGTTTTTT
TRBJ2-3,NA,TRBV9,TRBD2,CASSVDNPGRPDTQYF,TGTGCCAGCAGCGTAGATAATCCCGGGAGGCCAGATACGCAGTATTTT
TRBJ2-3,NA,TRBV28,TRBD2,CASRGEGLGTDTQYF,TGTGCCAGCAGGGGGGAGGGCCTCGGCACAGATACGCAGTATTTT
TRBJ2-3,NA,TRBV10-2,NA,CASSERPTGIDTQYF,TGCGCCAGCAGTGAGAGACCCACTGGGATAGATACGCAGTATTTT
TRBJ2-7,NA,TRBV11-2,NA,CASSTDKTYEQYF,TGTGCCAGCAGCACAGACAAGACCTACGAGCAGTACTTC
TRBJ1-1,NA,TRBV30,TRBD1,CAWSVTGFGEAFF,TGTGCCTGGAGTGTGACAGGGTTCGGTGAAGCTTTCTTT
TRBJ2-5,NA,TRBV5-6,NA,CASSLARDSLRETQYF,TGTGCCAGCAGCTTGGCGCGAGACAGCCTACGAGAGACCCAGTACTTC
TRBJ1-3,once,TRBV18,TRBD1,CASSPASGGRSGNTIYF,TGTGCCAGCTCACCGGCTTCAGGGGGCCGCTCTGGAAACACCATATATTTT
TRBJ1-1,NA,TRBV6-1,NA,CASSTTGITEAFF,TGTGCCAGCAGTACGACAGGTATCACTGAAGCTTTCTTT
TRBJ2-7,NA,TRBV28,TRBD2,CASSFRGRVYEQYF,TGTGCCAGCAGTTTCCGCGGGAGGGTCTACGAGCAGTACTTC
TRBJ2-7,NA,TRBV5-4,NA,CASSRSQGGGPSYEQYF,TGTGCCAGCAGCCGATCGCAGGGGGGAGGCCCCTCCTACGAGCAGTACTTC
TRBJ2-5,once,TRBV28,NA,CASSFGSRETQYF,TGTGCCAGCAGTTTTGGGTCTAGGGAGACCCAGTACTTC
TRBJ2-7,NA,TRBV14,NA,CASSQTVLYEQYF,TGTGCCAGCAGCCAAACAGTACTCTACGAGCAGTACTTC
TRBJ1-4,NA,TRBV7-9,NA,CASSLARAGSEKLFF,TGTGCCAGCAGCTTAGCGCGGGCCGGCAGTGAAAAACTGTTTTTT
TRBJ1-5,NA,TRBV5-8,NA,CASSLPGKGVGNQPQHF,TGTGCCAGCAGCTTGCCCGGGAAGGGGGTTGGTAATCAGCCCCAGCATTTT
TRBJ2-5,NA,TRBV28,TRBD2,CASLERGPPLTQYF,TGTGCCAGCTTAGAGCGGGGGCCTCCTTTGACCCAGTACTTC
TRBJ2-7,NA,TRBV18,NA,CASSPPVATYEQYF,TGTGCCAGCTCACCACCGGTAGCCACCTACGAGCAGTACTTC
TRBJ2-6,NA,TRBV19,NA,CASKGGGAGANVLTF,TGTGCCAGTAAAGGGGGCGGGGCTGGGGCCAACGTCCTGACTTTC